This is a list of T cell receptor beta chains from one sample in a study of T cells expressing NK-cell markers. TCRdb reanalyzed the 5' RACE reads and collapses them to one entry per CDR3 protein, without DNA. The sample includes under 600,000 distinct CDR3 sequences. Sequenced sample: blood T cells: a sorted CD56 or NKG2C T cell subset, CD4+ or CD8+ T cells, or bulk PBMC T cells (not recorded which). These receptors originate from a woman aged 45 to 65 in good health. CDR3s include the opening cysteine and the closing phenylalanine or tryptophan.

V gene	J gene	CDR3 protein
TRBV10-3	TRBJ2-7	CAISVDDRAYEQYF
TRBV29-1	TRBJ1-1	CSGQQGKNTEAFF
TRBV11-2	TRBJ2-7	CASSLSSAGVYEQYF
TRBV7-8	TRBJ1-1	CASSAGGSWTEAFF
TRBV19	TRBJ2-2	CASSTGTGGPGELFF
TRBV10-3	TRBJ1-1	CATEQRGGDTEAFF
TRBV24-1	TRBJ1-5	CATSDMRGGSNQPQHF
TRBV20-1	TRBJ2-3	CSARVGISAGTDTQYF
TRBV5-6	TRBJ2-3	CASSSQDWDGTDTQYF
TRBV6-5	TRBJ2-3	CASNNGGQGTDTQYF
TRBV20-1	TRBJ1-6	CSARFRGQNSPLHF
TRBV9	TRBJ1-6	CASSGGAWNSPLHF
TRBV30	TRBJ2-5	CAWRLAGAKETQYF
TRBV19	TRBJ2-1	CASSPPLDLNEQFF
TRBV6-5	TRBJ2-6	CASSLPDLSGANVLTF
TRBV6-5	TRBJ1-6	CASSSDRAKNSPLHF
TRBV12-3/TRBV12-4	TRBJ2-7	CASGASGRKNEQYF
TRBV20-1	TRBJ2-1	CSAEGTSGSYYNEQFF
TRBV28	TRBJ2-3	CASSSGLAGSRTDTQYF
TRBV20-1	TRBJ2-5	CSARARPGLGETQYF